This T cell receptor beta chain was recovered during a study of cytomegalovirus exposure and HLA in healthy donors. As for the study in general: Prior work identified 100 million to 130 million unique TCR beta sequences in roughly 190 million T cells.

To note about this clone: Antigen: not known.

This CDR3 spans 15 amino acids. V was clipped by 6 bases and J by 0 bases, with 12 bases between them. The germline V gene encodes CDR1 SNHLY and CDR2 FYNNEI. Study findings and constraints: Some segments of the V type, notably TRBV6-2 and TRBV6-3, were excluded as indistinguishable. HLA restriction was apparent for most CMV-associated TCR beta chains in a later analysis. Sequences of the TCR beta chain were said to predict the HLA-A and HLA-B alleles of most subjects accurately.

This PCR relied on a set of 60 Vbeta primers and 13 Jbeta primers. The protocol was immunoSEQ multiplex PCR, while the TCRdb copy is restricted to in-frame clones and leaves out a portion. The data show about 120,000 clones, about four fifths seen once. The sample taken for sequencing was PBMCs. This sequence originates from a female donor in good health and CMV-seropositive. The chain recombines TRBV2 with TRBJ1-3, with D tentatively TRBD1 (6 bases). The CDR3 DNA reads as TGTGCCAGCAGGTTACAGGGCCACTCTGGAAACACCATATATTTT. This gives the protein CASRLQGHSGNTIYF.